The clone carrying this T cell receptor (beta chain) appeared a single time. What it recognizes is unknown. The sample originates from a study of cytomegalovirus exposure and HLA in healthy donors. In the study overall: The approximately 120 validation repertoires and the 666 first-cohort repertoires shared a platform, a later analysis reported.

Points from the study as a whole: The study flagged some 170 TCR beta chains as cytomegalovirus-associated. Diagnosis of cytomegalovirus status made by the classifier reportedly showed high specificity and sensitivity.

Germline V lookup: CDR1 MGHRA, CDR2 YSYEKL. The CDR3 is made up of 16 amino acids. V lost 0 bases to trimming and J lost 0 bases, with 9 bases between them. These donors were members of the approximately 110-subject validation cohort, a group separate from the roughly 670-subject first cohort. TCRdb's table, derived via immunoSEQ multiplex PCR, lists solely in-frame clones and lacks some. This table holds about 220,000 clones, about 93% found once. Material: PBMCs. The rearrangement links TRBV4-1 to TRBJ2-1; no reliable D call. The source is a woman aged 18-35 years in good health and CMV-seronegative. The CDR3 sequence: CASSQEPPDSYNEQFF. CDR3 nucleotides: TGCGCCAGCAGCCAAGAGCCACCAGACTCCTACAATGAGCAGTTCTTC.